The 31 T cell receptor beta chains reported below all come from one sample, sequenced in a study of Graves' ophthalmopathy and Graves' hyperthyroidism. Investigators amplified TCR beta CDR3 regions from RNA transcripts. Second-round multiplex PCR came after first-round RT-PCR with HTBI primers. One entry per CDR3 protein results from TCRdb running MiXCR on the multiplex PCR reads. The data hold about 620,000 distinct CDR3 sequences, with about a fifth observed a single time. Source material: peripheral blood. These receptor sequences come from a woman between 18 and 29 years old with stable Graves' hyperthyroidism. Some clones in this sample may be carry-over from other donors' samples.

This chain uses TRBV5-5 with TRBJ1-4, with TRBD1 matching 7 bases. This CDR3 region has 14 residues. CDR1 and CDR2 from the germline V gene are SGHKS and YYEKEE (reference sequence). The J segment lost 6 bases and the V segment lost 4 bases, leaving 6 bases of the junction unmatched. CDR3 region: CASSPTGIYEKLFF. The CDR3 coding sequence is TGTGCCAGCAGCCCGACAGGGATTTATGAAAAACTGTTTTTT.

CDR3 nucleotide sequence: TGTGCCAGCAGTTCCCCCTCCCTTCTCGGGCGCTACGAGCAGTACTTC. This gives the protein CASSSPSLLGRYEQYF. This chain links TRBV28 with TRBJ2-7; D is unclear. V was cut by 4 bases and J by 3 bases, with 19 bases left in between. The CDR3 runs 16 residues. Germline CDR1 and CDR2: MDHEN and SYDVKM.

This clonotype has more than one count but fewer than ten. One end of the junction fails to match germline, which may point to a read error. This rearrangement joins TRBV7-2 to TRBJ1-2; the D gene is possibly TRBD1 (6 bases). This CDR3 is 14 amino acids long. Germline lookup yields CDR1 SGHTA and CDR2 FQGNSA. For the CDR3, the DNA is TGTGCCAGCAGATTAGGACAGCAAGGCTATGGCTACACCTTC. Amino acid sequence: CASRLGQQGYGYTF.

This clonotype was observed at least ten times. The rearrangement links TRBV20-1 to TRBJ1-6; D is ambiguous. The germline V gene encodes CDR1 DFQATT and CDR2 SNEGSKA (reference sequence). The V end lost 2 bases, the J end lost 7 bases, and 6 bases lay between the germline ends. The CDR3 contains 12 residues. CDR3 region: CSARHPNSPLHF. The CDR3 nucleotides read TGCAGTGCTAGACACCCAAATTCACCCCTCCACTTT.

This clonotype was seen more than once but under ten times. The V gene is TRBV5-6, the J gene TRBJ1-1; D gene uncertain. This CDR3 comprises 16 residues. The V end was cut by 2 bases, the J end by 3 bases, with 17 bases between. The V gene's germline CDR1 is SGHDT and CDR2 YYEEEE. The CDR3 region has the DNA TGTGCCAGCAGCTTTGGGCCAAGGATTACGGACACTGAAGCTTTCTTT. Its translation: CASSFGPRITDTEAFF.

The table lists this clonotype with many counts. The chain is built from TRBV11-2 and TRBJ1-1, with D uncertain. Germline-derived CDR1 and CDR2 are SGHAT and FQNNGV. V lost 2 bases and J 7 bases, leaving 14 bases between the germline ends. The CDR3 is 14 amino acids. DNA for the CDR3: TGTGCCAGCAGCTTATGGGCGGAGGGAGATGAAGCTTTCTTT. Its protein is CASSLWAEGDEAFF.

This clonotype was observed many times. The chain recombines TRBV27 with TRBJ1-1, with no clear D. The length of the CDR3 is 14 residues. V dropped 2 bases and J dropped 1 base, with 8 bases sitting between them. Germline CDR1 and CDR2: MNHEY and SMNVEV (reference sequence). The DNA for the CDR3 is TGTGCCAGCAGTTTACTCGGCTCGAACACTGAAGCTTTCTTT. Residues: CASSLLGSNTEAFF.

This clonotype was counted ten times or more. This rearrangement joins TRBV30 to TRBJ2-7; 9 bases align to TRBD1. From germline, CDR1 is GTSNPN and CDR2 SVGIG (reference sequence). V lost 4 bases and J lost 0; bases outside the gene matches: 4. The CDR3 has 14 residues. CDR3 nucleotides: TGTGCCTGGACAGTGACAGGGGGCTCCTACGAGCAGTACTTC. This gives the protein CAWTVTGGSYEQYF.

This clonotype was picked up many times. The rearrangement joins TRBV11-2 to TRBJ2-7, with 10 nucleotides matching TRBD1. This CDR3 is 15 amino acids long. Per germline, CDR1 SGHAT and CDR2 FQNNGV. The V gene end was trimmed by 1 base and the J gene end by 7 bases; junction bases not matched to a gene: 7. The CDR3 DNA sequence: TGTGCCAGCAGCTTAGGGACAGGGGGACTAGAGGAGCAGTACTTC. Translating gives CASSLGTGGLEEQYF.

V usage is TRBV15 and J usage is TRBJ1-5; 8 bases match TRBD1. Germline lookup yields CDR1 LNHNV and CDR2 YYDKDF (reference sequence). The J segment lost 6 bases and the V segment lost 5 bases, leaving 9 bases of the junction unmatched. This CDR3 is 15 amino acids long. The DNA of the CDR3 is TGTGCCACCAGCGGGGGACAGGAGCGGGGTCAGCCCCAGCATTTT. This encodes CATSGGQERGQPQHF.

This clonotype was seen at least ten times. This chain's CDR3 is CASSPGTVYNSPLHF. The DNA for the CDR3 is TGTGCCAGCAGCCCCGGGACAGTGTATAATTCACCCCTCCACTTT. The chain carries TRBV7-9 and TRBJ1-6; 7 bases map to TRBD1. Germline trimming cut 5 bases from V and 4 bases from J; bases unmatched to any gene: 5. The length of the CDR3 is 15 residues. From germline, CDR1 is SEHNR and CDR2 FQNEAQ (reference sequence).

The chain joins TRBV20-1 to TRBJ2-5; possible D gene TRBD1, 5 bases. This CDR3 has 12 amino acids. In germline, CDR1 is DFQATT, CDR2 SNEGSKA (reference sequence). Trimming removed 3 bases at V and 1 base at J, with 6 bases between. The CDR3 bases are TGCAGTGCTAGGGGGCCCCAAGAGACCCAGTACTTC. It translates to CSARGPQETQYF.

The V gene is TRBV4-1, the J gene TRBJ1-2, with a weak D call TRBD1 (5 bases). Germline loops: CDR1 MGHRA, CDR2 YSYEKL. V lost 0 bases, J lost 7 bases, and 15 bases lay in between. CDR3 length: 15 amino acids. DNA of the CDR3: TGCGCCAGCAGCCAAGATCGGGCGGGGGACGGTGGCTACACCTTC. This translates into CASSQDRAGDGGYTF.

The chain joins TRBV5-5 to TRBJ2-7; possible D gene TRBD1, 6 bases. This CDR3 contains 14 residues. Trimming removed 2 bases at V and 3 bases at J, with 12 bases between. Germline V gene data show CDR1 as SGHKS and CDR2 as YYEKEE (reference sequence). As DNA, the CDR3 is TGTGCCAGCAGCTTCAGGGGACCCCTCTACGAGCAGTACTTC. Translated: CASSFRGPLYEQYF. The entire variable domain, with the rest obtained from reference TRBV5-5 and TRBJ2-7, is as follows: DAGVTQSPTHLIKTRGQQVTLRCSPISGHKSVSWYQQVLGQGPQFIFQYYEKEERGRGNFPDRFSARQFPNYSSELNVNALLLGDSALYLCASSFRGPLYEQYFGPGTRLTVT.

The table lists this clonotype with many counts. The rearrangement joins TRBV27 to TRBJ1-2, with D possibly being TRBD1 (5 bases). This CDR3 comprises 14 residues. Germline CDR1 is MNHEY and CDR2 is SMNVEV (reference sequence). Trimming cost V 0 bases and J 7 bases, with 12 bases left between them. The CDR3 is CASSLSGREGGYTF. In DNA, the CDR3 is TGTGCCAGCAGTTTATCTGGCAGGGAGGGTGGCTACACCTTC.

In its sample, this clonotype was seen many times. This chain uses TRBV6-5 with TRBJ1-1; D not certain. Germline CDR1 is MNHEY and CDR2 is SVGAGI. The CDR3 totals 17 residues. The germline V and J ends were trimmed by 0 bases and 5 bases, with 19 bases remaining between them. This CDR3 reads CASSYSIPPRVGTEAFF. The CDR3 DNA follows: TGTGCCAGCAGTTACTCGATTCCGCCGAGGGTAGGGACTGAAGCTTTCTTT.

This clonotype was observed at least ten times. V gene TRBV27 combines with J gene TRBJ2-7, with 7 bases matching TRBD2. The CDR3 is made up of 16 amino acids. In germline, CDR1 is MNHEY, CDR2 SMNVEV (reference sequence). V dropped 2 bases and J dropped 3; count of bases not matched to a gene: 10. The CDR3 DNA reads TGTGCCAGCAGTTTAAAGGTAGGTCGGGAGGTCTACGAGCAGTACTTC. It encodes CASSLKVGREVYEQYF.

This clonotype was seen repeatedly, ten times or more. This chain joins TRBV18 and TRBJ1-1; possible D gene TRBD1, 6 bases. V was pared by 5 bases and J by 4 bases, with 20 bases between. Germline V gene sequence: CDR1 KGHSH, CDR2 LQKENI. This CDR3 has 16 residues. CDR3 region: CASSAGQIRAATEAFF. CDR3 bases: TGTGCCAGCTCAGCCGGACAGATTCGGGCTGCCACTGAAGCTTTCTTT. Drawing the rest from reference TRBV18 and TRBJ1-1, the complete variable domain is NAGVMQNPRHLVRRRGQEARLRCSPMKGHSHVYWYRQLPEEGLKFMVYLQKENIIDESGMPKERFSAEFPKEGPSILRIQQVVRGDSAAYFCASSAGQIRAATEAFFGQGTRLTVV.

This clonotype was detected only a few times. The chain employs TRBV9 and TRBJ2-5, with 8 nucleotides matching TRBD1. The CDR3 is 16 amino acids. J lost 2 bases, V lost 2 bases, and 8 bases had no gene match. CDR1 and CDR2 from the germline V gene are SGDLS and YYNGEE. CDR3 bases: TGTGCCAGCAGCGTTTACGGGACAGGCATACAAGAGACCCAGTACTTC. The encoded protein is CASSVYGTGIQETQYF. Full variable domain (rest looked up from reference TRBV9 and TRBJ2-5): DSGVTQTPKHLITATGQRVTLRCSPRSGDLSVYWYQQSLDQGLQFLIQYYNGEERAKGNILERFSAQQFPDLHSELNLSSLELGDSALYFCASSVYGTGIQETQYFGPGTRLLVL.

This clonotype was seen a few times. A read error may explain this, as a much larger clone is one base away. The J gene is TRBJ1-1, the V gene TRBV12-3 or TRBV12-4, with 8 bases lining up with TRBD1. The CDR3 length is 13 residues. CDR3 region: CASNRPDRGEACF. In DNA form, the CDR3 reads TGTGCCAGCAACCGCCCAGACAGGGGTGAAGCTTGCTTT.

This clonotype was observed at least ten times. The chain carries TRBV24-1 and TRBJ2-7; the match to TRBD2 covers 14 bases. V gave up 3 bases and J gave up 5 bases; unmatched junction bases: 2. The germline CDR1 and CDR2 sequences are KGHDR and SFDVKD. The CDR3 spans 15 residues. CDR3 nucleotides: TGTGCCACCAGTGATCCGACTAGCGGGAGGGACGAGCAGTACTTC. Its protein product is CATSDPTSGRDEQYF.

The V gene is TRBV19, the J gene TRBJ1-5; 9 nucleotides match TRBD1. The CDR3 is 14 amino acids. Germline-derived CDR1 and CDR2 are LNHDA and SQIVND (reference sequence). The junction had 7 bases not matched to a gene; V was cut back by 7 bases and J by 6 bases. The CDR3 DNA reads TGTGCCAGTATGACGGGACAGGGCGGTCAGCCCCAGCATTTT. This codes for CASMTGQGGQPQHF.

Many counts were recorded for this clonotype. The genes are TRBV20-1 and TRBJ1-2, with TRBD1 matching over 10 bases. V gave up 5 bases and J gave up 3 bases; unmatched junction bases: 6. The germline CDR1 and CDR2 sequences are DFQATT and SNEGSKA (reference sequence). The CDR3 loop spans 14 amino acids. CDR3 nucleotide sequence: TGCAGTGCTGGAGGACAGGGGGTCGACTATGGCTACACCTTC. Protein: CSAGGQGVDYGYTF.

This clonotype has only a few counts. The chain recombines TRBV6-1 with TRBJ2-5, with 10 bases lining up with TRBD2. Germline lookup yields CDR1 MNHNS and CDR2 SASEGT. The V segment lost 6 bases and the J segment 5 bases; nucleotides outside the gene matches: 15. The CDR3 length is 17 residues. CDR3 amino acids: CASSWTGLAGDRETQYF. As DNA, the CDR3 is TGTGCCAGCAGCTGGACGGGGCTAGCGGGAGATAGGGAGACCCAGTACTTC.

This chain links TRBV12-3 or TRBV12-4 with TRBJ1-6; TRBD1 matches at 9 bases. V shed 7 bases, J shed 8 bases, and the junction held 6 bases outside the gene matches. CDR3 length equals 14 residues. The CDR3 sequence: CASTRQGEDSPLHF. The CDR3 nucleotides are TGTGCCAGCACTCGACAGGGGGAAGATTCACCCCTCCACTTT.

This clonotype was recorded at least ten times. This chain links TRBV4-1 with TRBJ2-2; D uncertain. The CDR3 extends over 14 amino acids. V was pared by 4 bases and J by 4 bases, with 10 bases between. Germline CDR1 is MGHRA and CDR2 is YSYEKL. The CDR3 sequence: CASSLAAITGELFF. Written as DNA, the CDR3 is TGCGCCAGCAGCCTGGCCGCAATCACCGGGGAGCTGTTTTTT.

V and J are TRBV29-1 and TRBJ2-7; 12 bases are a match to TRBD2. The CDR3 extends over 16 amino acids. The V gene end was trimmed by 0 bases and the J gene end by 5 bases; junction bases not matched to a gene: 8. CDR1 and CDR2 from the germline V gene are SQVTM and ANQGSEA. This CDR3 reads CSVEDRASGRANEQYF. CDR3 DNA sequence: TGCAGCGTTGAAGATCGGGCTAGCGGGAGGGCCAACGAGCAGTACTTC.

This clonotype has only a few counts. The chain joins TRBV7-2 to TRBJ2-7; weak D call: TRBD2 (5 bases). With 6 bases removed from V and 4 bases from J, the gap between germline ends came to 13 bases. The germline V gene has CDR1 SGHTA and CDR2 FQGNSA. The CDR3 has 13 residues. Here the CDR3 DNA reads TGTGCCAGCAGATCGACCGGGGTATACGAGCAGTACTTC. Translation gives CASRSTGVYEQYF.

This clonotype has only a few counts. The rearrangement uses TRBV12-3 or TRBV12-4 and TRBJ1-5; 10 nucleotides line up with TRBD1. V lost 4 bases, J lost 5 bases, and 2 bases stayed unmatched. The CDR3 has 14 amino acids. CDR3 sequence (DNA): TGTGCCAGCAGTTACGGGACAGGGGATCAGCCCCAGCATTTT. Protein: CASSYGTGDQPQHF.

This clonotype was detected many times. The chain employs TRBV27 and TRBJ1-1; D call uncertain. CDR3 length: 12 amino acids. Germline loops: CDR1 MNHEY, CDR2 SMNVEV (reference sequence). Trimming left V 5 bases short and J 1 base short, with 5 bases between. CDR3 DNA sequence: TGTGCCAGCAGTAACCAGAACACTGAAGCTTTCTTT. Translating gives CASSNQNTEAFF.

The chain employs TRBV28 and TRBJ2-5; D is uncertain. Germline-derived CDR1 and CDR2 are MDHEN and SYDVKM. Between the trimmed V and J ends, which lost 3 bases and 5 bases, there was a span of 13 bases. This CDR3 is 14 amino acids long. The CDR3 DNA reads as TGTGCCAGCAGTTTGGTCTTTATTGGGGAGACCCAGTACTTC. Translation: CASSLVFIGETQYF. Using reference TRBV28 and TRBJ2-5 for the parts outside the CDR3, the full variable domain is DVKVTQSSRYLVKRTGEKVFLECVQDMDHENMFWYRQDPGLGLRLIYFSYDVKMKEKGDIPEGYSVSREKKERFSLILESASTNQTSMYLCASSLVFIGETQYFGPGTRLLVL.